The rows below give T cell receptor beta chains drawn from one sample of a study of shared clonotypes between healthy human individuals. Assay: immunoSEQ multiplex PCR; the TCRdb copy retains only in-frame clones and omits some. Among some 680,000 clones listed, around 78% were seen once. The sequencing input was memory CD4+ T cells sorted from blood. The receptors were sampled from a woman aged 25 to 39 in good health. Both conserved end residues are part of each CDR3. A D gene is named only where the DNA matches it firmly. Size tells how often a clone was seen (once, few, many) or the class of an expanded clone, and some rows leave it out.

TGTGCCAGCAGCGCCCATTCAGACAGTCAAGATACGCAGTATTTT | CASSAHSDSQDTQYF | TRBV7-3 | . | . | TRBJ2-3
TGCAGCGTGATCGGGGGACCCGGGGAGCTGTTTTTT | CSVIGGPGELFF | TRBV29-1 | . | . | TRBJ2-2
TGTGCCATCAGTGAGTATCGATGGGATGAGCAGTTCTTC | CAISEYRWDEQFF | TRBV10-3 | . | . | TRBJ2-1
TGTGCCAGCAGCTTAGCCGGGACTAGCGGAGTGAATGAGCAGTTCTTC | CASSLAGTSGVNEQFF | TRBV11-3 | TRBD2 | few | TRBJ2-1
TGTGCCAGCAGCCCGACTACAGGGGGCGGGAGAGAGACCCAGTACTTC | CASSPTTGGGRETQYF | TRBV28 | TRBD1 | . | TRBJ2-5
TGTGCCAGCTCGCAGGCCGGCAAGACTAACTATGGCTACACCTTC | CASSQAGKTNYGYTF | TRBV18 | . | . | TRBJ1-2
TGTGCCTGGAGTGTACAGGGAGGAGAAAAACTGTTTTTT | CAWSVQGGEKLFF | TRBV30 | . | . | TRBJ1-4
TGTGCCAGCAGTTTAAAATCGCCCTACGAGCAGTACTTC | CASSLKSPYEQYF | TRBV27 | . | few | TRBJ2-7
TGTGCCAGCGAGTCTAGCGGGAGATCGGAGCAGTACTTC | CASESSGRSEQYF | TRBV7-9 | TRBD2 | . | TRBJ2-7
TGCAGCACCGGCGAAATAGCGGGAGCGAAAACGCAGTATTTT | CSTGEIAGAKTQYF | TRBV29-1 | TRBD2 | . | TRBJ2-3
TGCGCCAGCAGCCAACAAAGGTTACCGGGCCCCCAGGTTAGATGGGGCAATGAGCAGTTCTTC | CASSQQRLPGPQVRWGNEQFF | TRBV4-1 | . | few | TRBJ2-1
TGTGCCAGCAGCATTCAGACGGCGAGCACTGAAGCTTTCTTT | CASSIQTASTEAFF | TRBV11-2 | . | . | TRBJ1-1
TGTGCCAGCAGCTTAGGGTTCGGGAGAAGCAGCACCGGGGAGCTGTTTTTT | CASSLGFGRSSTGELFF | TRBV7-2 | . | . | TRBJ2-2
TGTGCCGCCCTAGGCGGGAGCTCCTACGAGCAGTACTTC | CAALGGSSYEQYF | TRBV28 | TRBD2 | . | TRBJ2-7
TGCGCCAGCAGCTTGGCCGGTCGGGAGCCCCAGCATTTT | CASSLAGREPQHF | TRBV5-1 | . | once | TRBJ1-5
TGCGCCAGCAGCCAAGATATCGCTAGCGACCACAATGAGCAGTTCTTC | CASSQDIASDHNEQFF | TRBV4-1 | . | . | TRBJ2-1
TGTGCCATCAGGGCCCCCCCCTACGAGCAGTACTTC | CAIRAPPYEQYF | TRBV10-3 | . | . | TRBJ2-7
TGTGCCAGCAGTCAGCCTCAGGGCTCCTACGAGCAGTACTTC | CASSQPQGSYEQYF | TRBV11-2 | . | . | TRBJ2-7
TGTGCCAGCAGCACCCAAGGGCACCCTTCACCCCTCCACTTT | CASSTQGHPSPLHF | TRBV21-1 | . | . | TRBJ1-6
TGTGCCAGCAGTTCACTCGGGGGGCTGAATCAGCCCCAGCATTTT | CASSSLGGLNQPQHF | TRBV28 | . | . | TRBJ1-5
TGTGCCAGCAGCTATAGCGGGAGTCCAGACAATGAGCAGTTCTTC | CASSYSGSPDNEQFF | TRBV5-6 | TRBD2 | . | TRBJ2-1
TGTGCCACCGTTGCGCTAGCGGGAGGGTACGAGCAGTACTTC | CATVALAGGYEQYF | TRBV28 | TRBD2 | . | TRBJ2-7
TGTGCCAGCAGTTGGGACAGGGAGAATTCACCCCTCCACTTT | CASSWDRENSPLHF | TRBV2 | TRBD1 | . | TRBJ1-6
TGTGCCAGCAGAAAACACAGGGATGGAAACATTCAGTACTTC | CASRKHRDGNIQYF | TRBV27 | . | . | TRBJ2-4
TGTGCCAGTACCCCGACAGGGGGCGCGGGGGGCTACACCTTC | CASTPTGGAGGYTF | TRBV19 | TRBD1 | . | TRBJ1-2
TGTGCCAGCAGGGGACTAGCGGGAGGTCGCGAGCAGTACTTC | CASRGLAGGREQYF | TRBV11-2 | TRBD2 | . | TRBJ2-7
TGTGCCACCGCGGGACAGAGCTATGGCTACACCTTC | CATAGQSYGYTF | TRBV19 | TRBD1 | . | TRBJ1-2
TGTGCCAGCAGTGAAGGCTTGAGGGGATCCTACGAGCAGTACTTC | CASSEGLRGSYEQYF | TRBV6-1 | . | . | TRBJ2-7
TGTGCCAGCAGCGTAACCCTAGGGGGCGGATCCACTGAGCAGTTCTTC | CASSVTLGGGSTEQFF | TRBV28 | TRBD1 | . | TRBJ2-1
TGTGCCAGCAGCTTAGGGTCGGCGGGAGAAACCAACAATGAGCAGTTCTTC | CASSLGSAGETNNEQFF | TRBV11-3 | TRBD2 | . | TRBJ2-1
TGTGCCCGGCGGCACTACAACAATGAGCAGTTCTTC | CARRHYNNEQFF | TRBV30 | . | . | TRBJ2-1
TGTGCCAGCAGCTTAGGGTTAGCGGGAGCTGATACGCAGTATTTT | CASSLGLAGADTQYF | TRBV7-7 | TRBD2 | . | TRBJ2-3
TGTGCCAGCAGTTTCAGGGATAGCACAGATACGCAGTATTTT | CASSFRDSTDTQYF | TRBV27 | . | . | TRBJ2-3
TGTGCCTGGATCTCTCGGGACAATGAGCAGTTCTTC | CAWISRDNEQFF | TRBV30 | . | . | TRBJ2-1
TGTGCCAGCAGCGCGGGACCAATCGGCGGGGAGCTGTTTTTT | CASSAGPIGGELFF | TRBV7-9 | . | . | TRBJ2-2
TGTGCCAGCAGTGAACGACACAACACTGAAGCTTTCTTT | CASSERHNTEAFF | TRBV6-1 | . | . | TRBJ1-1
TGCAGCGTTGAATCTGGGTGGGACGGATTTTACGAGCAGTACTTC | CSVESGWDGFYEQYF | TRBV29-1 | . | . | TRBJ2-7
TGTGCCAGCAGCCGGACCAACCCGGGACAGGGTTTTGAAAAACTGTTTTTT | CASSRTNPGQGFEKLFF | TRBV2 | TRBD1 | . | TRBJ1-4
TGTGCCAGCAGCTTGAGGAACTACGAGCAGTACTTC | CASSLRNYEQYF | TRBV7-9 | . | . | TRBJ2-7
TGTGCCAGCAGTTGCCCGGGCCCCAACTCCTACGAGCAGTACTTC | CASSCPGPNSYEQYF | TRBV27 | . | . | TRBJ2-7
TGTGCCAGCCGCCCCCCGCCAGGCCACTCTGGAAACACCATATATTTT | CASRPPPGHSGNTIYF | TRBV28 | . | . | TRBJ1-3
TGTGCAACTAGCGACCTCTACGAGCAGTACTTC | CATSDLYEQYF | TRBV6-1 | TRBD2 | many | TRBJ2-7
TGTGCCAGCAGTGATCCGGGTCTTTATGCAACTAATGAAAAACTGTTTTTT | CASSDPGLYATNEKLFF | TRBV6-1 | . | . | TRBJ1-4
TGTGCCAGTGGGGGGACAGCAACTAATGAAAAACTGTTTTTT | CASGGTATNEKLFF | TRBV19 | TRBD1 | . | TRBJ1-4
TGTGCCAGCAGCTCCGGGAGTTTCGAGCAGTACTTC | CASSSGSFEQYF | TRBV28 | . | . | TRBJ2-7
TGTGCCAGCAGTGGCGAGGGATTCTACAATGAGCAGTTCTTC | CASSGEGFYNEQFF | TRBV2 | . | . | TRBJ2-1
TGCGCCAGCAGCTCGCCACCGGGACAGTTTTACAATGAGCAGTTCTTC | CASSSPPGQFYNEQFF | TRBV5-1 | TRBD1 | . | TRBJ2-1
TGTGCCACCAGCAGAGACGGGACAGGATTGTACTTC | CATSRDGTGLYF | TRBV15 | TRBD1 | . | TRBJ2-7
TGTGCCAGCAGTCCACTCAGGGAGGGGGCTAACTATGGCTACACCTTC | CASSPLREGANYGYTF | TRBV2 | . | . | TRBJ1-2